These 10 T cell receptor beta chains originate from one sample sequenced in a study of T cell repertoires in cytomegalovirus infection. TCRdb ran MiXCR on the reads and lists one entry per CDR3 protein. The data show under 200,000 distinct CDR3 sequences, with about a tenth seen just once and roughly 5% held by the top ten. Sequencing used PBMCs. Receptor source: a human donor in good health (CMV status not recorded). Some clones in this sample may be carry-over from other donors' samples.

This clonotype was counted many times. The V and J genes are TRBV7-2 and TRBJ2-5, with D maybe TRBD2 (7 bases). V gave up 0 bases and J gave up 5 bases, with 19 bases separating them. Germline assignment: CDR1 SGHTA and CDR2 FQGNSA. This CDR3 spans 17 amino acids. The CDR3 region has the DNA TGTGCCAGCAGCTTAGCTGGGGGACCGGGGGGCTGGGAGACCCAGTACTTC. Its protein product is CASSLAGGPGGWETQYF.

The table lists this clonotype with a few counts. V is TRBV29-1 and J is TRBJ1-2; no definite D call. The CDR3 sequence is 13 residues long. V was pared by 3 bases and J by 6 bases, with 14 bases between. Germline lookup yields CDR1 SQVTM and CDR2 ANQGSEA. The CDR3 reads CSVEFRGLHGYTF. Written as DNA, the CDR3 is TGCAGCGTTGAGTTTCGAGGGTTGCATGGCTACACCTTC.

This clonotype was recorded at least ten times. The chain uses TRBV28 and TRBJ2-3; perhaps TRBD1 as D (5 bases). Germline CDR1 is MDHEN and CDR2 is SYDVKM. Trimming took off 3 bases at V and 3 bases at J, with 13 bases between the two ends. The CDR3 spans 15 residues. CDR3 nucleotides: TGTGCCAGCAGTTTCACCCAGGGCAATACAGATACGCAGTATTTT. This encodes CASSFTQGNTDTQYF.

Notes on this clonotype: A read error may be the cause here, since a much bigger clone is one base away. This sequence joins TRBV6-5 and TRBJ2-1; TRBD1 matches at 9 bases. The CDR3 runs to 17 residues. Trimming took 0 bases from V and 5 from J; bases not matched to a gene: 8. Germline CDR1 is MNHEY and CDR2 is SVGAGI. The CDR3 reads CASSYSKGTGWDNEQFF. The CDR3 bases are TGTGCCAGCAGTTACTCGAAAGGGACAGGGTGGGACAATGAGCAGTTCTTC.

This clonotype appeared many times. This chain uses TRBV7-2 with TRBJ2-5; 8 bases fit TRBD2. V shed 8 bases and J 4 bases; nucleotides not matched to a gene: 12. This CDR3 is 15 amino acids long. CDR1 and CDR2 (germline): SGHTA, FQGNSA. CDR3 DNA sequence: TGTGCCAGCCTTTACAGCGGGAGCCCGGGAGAGACCCAGTACTTC. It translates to CASLYSGSPGETQYF. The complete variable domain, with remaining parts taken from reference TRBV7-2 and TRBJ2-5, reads GAGVSQSPSNKVTEKGKDVELRCDPISGHTALYWYRQSLGQGLEFLIYFQGNSAPDKSGLPSDRFSAERTGGSVSTLTIQRTQQEDSAVYLCASLYSGSPGETQYFGPGTRLLVL.

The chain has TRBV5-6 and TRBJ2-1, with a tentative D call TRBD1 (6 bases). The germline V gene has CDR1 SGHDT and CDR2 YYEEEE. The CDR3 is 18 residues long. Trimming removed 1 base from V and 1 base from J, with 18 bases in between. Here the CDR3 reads CASSLQFSGTPSYNEQFF. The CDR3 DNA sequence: TGTGCCAGCAGCTTGCAATTTTCCGGGACACCATCCTACAATGAGCAGTTCTTC.

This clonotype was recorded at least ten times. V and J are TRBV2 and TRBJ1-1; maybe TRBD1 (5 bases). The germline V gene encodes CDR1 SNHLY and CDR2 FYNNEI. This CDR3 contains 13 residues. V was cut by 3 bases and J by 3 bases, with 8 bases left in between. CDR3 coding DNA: TGTGCCAGCAGTGAGGGGGATGACACTGAAGCTTTCTTT. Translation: CASSEGDDTEAFF.

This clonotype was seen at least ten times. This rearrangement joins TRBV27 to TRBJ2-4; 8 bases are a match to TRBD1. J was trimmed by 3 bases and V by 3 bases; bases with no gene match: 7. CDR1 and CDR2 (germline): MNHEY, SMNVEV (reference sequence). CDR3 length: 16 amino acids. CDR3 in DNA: TGTGCCAGCAGTTTGACAGGGGTGGTGAGCAAAAACATTCAGTACTTC. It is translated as CASSLTGVVSKNIQYF.

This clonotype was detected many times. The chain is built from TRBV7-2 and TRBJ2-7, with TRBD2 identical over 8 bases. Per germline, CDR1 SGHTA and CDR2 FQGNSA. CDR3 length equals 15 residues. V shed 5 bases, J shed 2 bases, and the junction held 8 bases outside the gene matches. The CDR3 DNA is TGTGCCAGCAGCACAACGTTTAGCGGGGCCTACGAGCAGTACTTC. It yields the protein CASSTTFSGAYEQYF. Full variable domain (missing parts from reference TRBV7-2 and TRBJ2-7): GAGVSQSPSNKVTEKGKDVELRCDPISGHTALYWYRQSLGQGLEFLIYFQGNSAPDKSGLPSDRFSAERTGGSVSTLTIQRTQQEDSAVYLCASSTTFSGAYEQYFGPGTRLTVT.

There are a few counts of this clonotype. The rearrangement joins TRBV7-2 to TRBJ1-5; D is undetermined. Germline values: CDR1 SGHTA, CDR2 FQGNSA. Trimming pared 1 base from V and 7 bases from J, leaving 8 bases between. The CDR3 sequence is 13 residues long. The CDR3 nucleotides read TGTGCCAGCAGCTTAGTTTCGGGACAGCCCCAGCATTTT. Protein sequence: CASSLVSGQPQHF.